These T cell receptor beta chains were read from a single sample in a study of blood T cell repertoires in COVID-19. TCRdb's table, derived via immunoSEQ multiplex PCR, lists solely in-frame clones and lacks some. The sample consists of 150,000 to 200,000 clones, approximately 80% of them appearing once. Specimen: PBMCs or T cells enriched from blood (not recorded which). These receptors all come from a man aged 35 to 55 who had recovered from COVID-19. CDR3s leave out the opening cysteine and the closing phenylalanine or tryptophan. The order of the fields is D gene, V gene, CDR3 protein. A D gene is named only where the DNA matches it firmly.

TRBD1 TRBV6-1 ASSEGGQGAGGYT
- TRBV5-1 ASSPRVDSETQY
- TRBV12-3/TRBV12-4 ASSLRSGYT
TRBD2 TRBV2 ASSVGSGGKETQY
- TRBV6-5 ASSPTWVGTEAF
TRBD1 TRBV12-3/TRBV12-4 ASKVQGNQPQH
TRBD1 TRBV10-3 AIRGTGSNQPQH
- TRBV7-8 ASSGWEPSSQETQY
TRBD2 TRBV3-1/TRBV3-2 ASSQRGVGGGAYNEQF
- TRBV9 ASSVTGGSQPQH
- TRBV27 ASSLRGSLSYNEQF
- TRBV6-5 ASRFKGGNNSPLH
TRBD2 TRBV5-1 ASSLGSSGGTDTQY
- TRBV9 ASSVNGEMGGYT
TRBD1 TRBV5-1 ASSITGTVNTGELF
TRBD2 TRBV7-9 ASSPGLAYNEQF
TRBD1 TRBV6-5 ASRRTGDTQY
- TRBV7-3 ASSLSGGMETQY
- TRBV21-1 ASSKGSRELVRNSPLH
- TRBV2 ASTATSSVSSTDTQY
TRBD1 TRBV7-9 ASSLPWAGGMLNTEAF
TRBD1 TRBV6-5 ASAQQGYSNQPQH
TRBD1 TRBV19 ASSIWDRDYGYT
TRBD1 TRBV5-1 ASSSNRGDTDTQY
TRBD1 TRBV2 ASRPGTGSETQY
- TRBV6-5 ASSDTGTKIHGYT
TRBD1 TRBV3-1/TRBV3-2 ASSQGQGAREEKLF
- TRBV7-3 ASSFERGGREQF
- TRBV4-1 ASSQVNPGNTEAF
- TRBV14 ASGGSGRTEAF
TRBD1 TRBV30 AWVSRQGAFYGYT
- TRBV3-1/TRBV3-2 ASSQPPDYNEQF
TRBD1 TRBV4-2 ASSQLWTGALSSGANVLT
- TRBV5-1 ASSLAGSNEKLF
- TRBV6-2/TRBV6-3 ASRPSRGTIY
- TRBV3-1/TRBV3-2 ASSQAGRYAEAF
TRBD1 TRBV9 ASSEGQGFADTQY
TRBD1 TRBV6-5 ASSYRGQGANYGYT
TRBD1 TRBV5-1 ASSLKQGTTGELF
TRBD2 TRBV4-2 ASSQAGLAENNEQF
TRBD1 TRBV11-2 ASSPFQGAVGNTIY